This entry is about one T cell receptor beta chain. This clonotype appeared a few times. Its specific antigen is unknown. The sample holds no much larger clone one base away, and base qualities are not on file. According to the study, the label for this sample's time point signals: newly diagnosed GD, antithyroid drugs for less than 3 months. For both TCR sequencing and RNA sequencing, RNA was extracted from PBMCs in TRIzol. Graves' disease was diagnosed according to American Thyroid Association guidelines. Patients were recruited from an endocrinology department in Xi'an, China. Each patient gave about 8.1 milliliters of peripheral blood, collected in an EDTA anticoagulant tube. Ficoll Paque Plus density gradient separation was used to isolate PBMCs, and no further T cell sorting was done. RNA quality was checked with an Agilent 2100 Bioanalyzer and agarose gel, and concentration with a NanoDrop 2000.

This sample stems from a study of regulatory T cells in long-lasting Graves disease (dated by TCRdb to the early 2020s). Context from the whole study: Patients with newly diagnosed Graves' disease had been on antithyroid drugs for under 3 months. Peripheral blood TCR sequencing and RNA sequencing compared persistent Graves' disease patients with newly diagnosed Graves' disease patients. The study took place in China and was registered as a clinical trial. TCR sequencing covered around 13 persistent and 20 or so newly diagnosed Graves' disease patients, some 35 samples in total. Beyond this particular receptor, the publication reports: TRBV28, TRBJ1-2 and TRBJ2-5 were preferentially used in persistent disease, while TRBV20-1 and TRBJ2-1 were favored in newly diagnosed disease. Lower TCR Shannon entropy and fewer highly expanded clones were observed in persistent Graves' disease patients than in newly diagnosed patients, which suggested clonal expansion. Only the TCR beta chain was sequenced and analyzed. More public clonotypes were shared among persistent patients (roughly 2,900) than among newly diagnosed patients (966). The small sample size was acknowledged by the authors as a limitation that may reduce accuracy. Because the primary lesion, thyroid tissue, could not be accessed, the study looked at peripheral blood alone.

Libraries were constructed by multiplex PCR. The run used an Illumina HiSeq 4000. CDR3 regions were amplified by Arm-PCR with iRepertoire HTBI primers to construct TCR beta libraries. PCR products were gel purified before sequencing. In the paper's pipeline: Across samples, 60 to 75 TRBV and roughly 15 TRBJ segments were identified and used for gene usage analysis of CDR3 amino acid clonotypes. Filtered high-quality paired reads were merged into contigs using COPE and FqMerger. BLAST was used to align contigs to IMGT TRBV, TRBD and TRBJ reference genes, and CDR3 was defined according to IMGT. Any clonotype with a frequency above 0.1% was classified as a highly expanded clone. Shannon entropy served as the measure of repertoire diversity, while the Gini coefficient captured V-J evenness. Clonotypes shared by more than one individual were considered public. The public reads were quality trimmed at Q25 with fastp and then assembled into clones with MiXCR by TCRdb, keeping productive beta chains. Entries are consolidated by CDR3 protein sequence, retaining the most common genes and DNA. These V and J calls are TCRdb output, not the study's own analysis. Within this sample are about 460,000 distinct CDR3 sequences, with 12% to 15% of them counted one time only. The ten largest clones capture about 15% of the sample.

CDR1 LNHDA and CDR2 SQIVND were looked up in the germline V gene (reference sequence). CDR3 length: 16 amino acids, cysteine to phenylalanine. Of all the DNA, just the CDR3 is kept, 48 bases in frame from base 1. The germline V end is reduced by 6 bases and the J end by 6 bases; junction bases left unmatched: 14. Separately, the same data were catalogued under a study of T cells in Graves' hyperthyroidism and ophthalmopathy. The second study, in turn, reports: Stable Graves' hyperthyroidism was defined as no progression to ophthalmopathy during 18 months of follow-up. The hyperthyroidism patients were between 18 and 65 years old and newly diagnosed, with a disease duration of less than 2 months. Any patient with an uncontrolled infection, another autoimmune disease, pregnancy or lactation was excluded. Diagnoses were based on clinical symptoms, serum thyroxine and TRAb, thyroid ultrasound and orbital computed tomography. The TCR CDR3 was subjected to a first round of RT-PCR using the HTBI primer set and the Qiagen OneStep RT-PCR kit. Most expanded thyroid clonotypes (frequency above 0.001) were also found in blood, which suggests that blood repertoires may mirror thyroid immune responses. Ophthalmopathy was separated from stable hyperthyroidism by a 13 V-J signature model, with around 90% sensitivity and 81% to 82% specificity obtained in cross-validation and 80%/75% obtained in testing. In validation, progression to ophthalmopathy was predicted by the model with roughly 69% sensitivity and 72% to 80% specificity, a median of 6.5 months before onset. To identify TCR V-J signatures that set the groups apart, the researchers used a discovery cohort of more than 95 patients, made up of roughly 45 with Graves' ophthalmopathy and 55 to 65 with stable Graves' hyperthyroidism. Whether ophthalmopathy could be predicted prospectively was tested in an independent validation cohort made up of 18 hyperthyroidism patients plus 17 patients who later progressed to ophthalmopathy. The 75 to 100 discovery patients were divided at random into training and test sets in a 7:3 ratio. In addition, the study compared T-cell repertoires in thyroid tissue and in blood from over 5 Graves' hyperthyroidism patients. Once sampling was done, hyperthyroidism patients were given methimazole at a starting dose of 30 mg daily, whereas ophthalmopathy patients were given high-dose intravenous methylprednisolone. A second multiplex PCR round built the libraries, followed by size selection and purification. Paired-end sequencing of the libraries was performed with 100 bp reads on an Illumina HiSeq2000. SOAPnuke was used to process the raw data, with reads discarded if the reads contained adapters or uncalled bases, had a mean Phred below 15, or lacked an exact constant-primer or identifier match. High-quality paired reads were merged using COPE v1.2.5, and each unique nucleotide sequence was defined as a clonotype. Clonotypes were aligned to IMGT TRBV, TRBD and TRBJ reference segments using MiTCR v1.1. The analysis was restricted to V-J combinations with a frequency above 0.0001, which together covered 99.2% of the repertoires. A TCS score was defined as the ratio of F50 (clonal expansion) to E x V (chaos), with BLOSUM62-based TCRdist applied between CDR3 peptides within each V-J. Welch's t-statistics and random forest reduced roughly 500 V-J features to about 13, which were used in a naive Bayes classifier (R e1071). No statistical method was used to fix the sample size in advance, and group allocation was not hidden from the investigators. According to the paper, TCR Vbeta CDR3 sequencing was carried out on 135 peripheral blood samples, which came from 40 to 45 ophthalmopathy, 80 or so hyperthyroidism and roughly 17 progressor patients.

This sequence originates from a woman aged 45-60 years with Graves disease. Donor details come from another sample of the same person, matched by shared clones. This chain is built from TRBV19 and TRBJ2-7, with 10 bases matching TRBD1. Sequencing used peripheral blood mononuclear cells (PBMCs), obtained at new diagnosis, from a patient treated with antithyroid drugs. The CDR3 in this case is CASSILPGQGTAEQYF. The DNA sequence is as follows: TGTGCCAGTAGCATTCTCCCGGGACAGGGGACAGCCGAGCAGTACTTC. This CDR3, with the reference TRBV19 and TRBJ2-7 proteins standing in past its ends, gives the full variable domain DGGITQSPKYLFRKEGQNVTLSCEQNLNHDAMYWYRQDPGQGLRLIYYSQIVNDFQKGDIAEGYSVSREKKESFPLTVTSAQKNPTAFYLCASSILPGQGTAEQYFGPGTRLTVT.